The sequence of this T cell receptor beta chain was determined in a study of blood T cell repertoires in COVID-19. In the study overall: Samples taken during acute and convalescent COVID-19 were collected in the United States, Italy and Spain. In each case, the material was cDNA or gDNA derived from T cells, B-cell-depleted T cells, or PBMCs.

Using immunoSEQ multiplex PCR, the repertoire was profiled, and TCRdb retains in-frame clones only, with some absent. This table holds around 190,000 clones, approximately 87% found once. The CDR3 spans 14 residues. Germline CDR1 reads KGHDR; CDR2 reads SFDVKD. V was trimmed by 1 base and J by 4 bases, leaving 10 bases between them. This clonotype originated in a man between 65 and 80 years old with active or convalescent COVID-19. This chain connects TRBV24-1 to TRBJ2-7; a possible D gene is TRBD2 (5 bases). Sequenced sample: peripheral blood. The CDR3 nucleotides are TGTGCCACCAGTGATTTCCGGACTCCATACGAGCAGTACTTC. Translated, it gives CATSDFRTPYEQYF.